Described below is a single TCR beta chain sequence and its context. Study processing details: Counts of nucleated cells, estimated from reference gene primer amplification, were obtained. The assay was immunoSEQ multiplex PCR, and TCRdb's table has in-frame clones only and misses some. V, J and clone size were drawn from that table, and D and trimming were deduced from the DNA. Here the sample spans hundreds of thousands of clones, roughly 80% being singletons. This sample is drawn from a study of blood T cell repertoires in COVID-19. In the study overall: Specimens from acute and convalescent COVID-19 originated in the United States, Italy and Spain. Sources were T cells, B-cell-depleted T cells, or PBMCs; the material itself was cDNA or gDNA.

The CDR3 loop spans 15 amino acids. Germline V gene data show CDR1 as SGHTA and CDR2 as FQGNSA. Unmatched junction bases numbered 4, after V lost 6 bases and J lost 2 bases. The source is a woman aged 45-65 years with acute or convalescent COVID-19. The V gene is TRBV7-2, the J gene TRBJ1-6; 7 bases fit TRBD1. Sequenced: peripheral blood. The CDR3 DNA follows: TGTGCCAGCAGACCCACAGGGGCCTATAATTCACCCCTCCACTTT. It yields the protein CASRPTGAYNSPLHF.